These 17 T cell receptor beta chains were all obtained from the same sample, sequenced in a study of monozygotic twins with inflammatory bowel disease. TCRdb reprocessed the 5' RACE reads; each CDR3 protein has one entry and no DNA is given. The sample table includes 200,000 to 250,000 distinct CDR3 sequences. The sequenced material came from blood. These receptors originate from a human donor with ulcerative colitis or Crohn's disease, or a healthy co-twin of an affected twin (not recorded which).

This sequence joins TRBV3-1 and TRBJ1-2. CDR1 is LGHDT, CDR2 YNNKEL, per germline (reference sequence). CDR3 length: 16 amino acids. The CDR3 loop is CASSHTNLGPRDGYTF.

The chain combines TRBV19 with TRBJ2-3. The CDR3 runs 14 residues. The germline V gene has CDR1 LNHDA and CDR2 SQIVND (reference sequence). The CDR3 is CASSKTASTDTQYF.

The chain combines TRBV19 with TRBJ2-1; TCRdb's D gene call, TRBD2, goes unchecked for lack of DNA. The CDR3 runs 19 residues. Germline V gene sequence: CDR1 LNHDA, CDR2 SQIVND (reference sequence). The CDR3 is CASRPREAHGLAGVREQFF.

This chain uses TRBV27 with TRBJ2-1. Germline V gene data show CDR1 as MNHEY and CDR2 as SMNVEV (reference sequence). The CDR3 loop spans 14 amino acids. The CDR3 protein is CASSLYRMMDEQFF.

The rearrangement links TRBV6-5 to TRBJ1-1; as DNA is missing, the TRBD1 call by TCRdb cannot be tested. This CDR3 is built from 15 residues. Germline V gene data show CDR1 as MNHEY and CDR2 as SVGAGI. The CDR3 region is CASSSPRGMNTEAFF.

The CDR3 loop is CASSPDGNQPRHF. The chain is built from TRBV7-2 and TRBJ1-5. Germline V gene sequence: CDR1 SGHTA, CDR2 FQGNSA. The CDR3 is 13 amino acids.

The V gene is TRBV5-1, the J gene TRBJ2-1; TCRdb names TRBD1, which stays unverified in the absence of DNA. Per the germline V gene, CDR1 is SGHRS and CDR2 is YFSETQ. This CDR3 contains 14 residues. This chain's CDR3 is CASSPGGTHNEQFF.

This chain joins TRBV5-1 and TRBJ1-1. This CDR3 spans 14 amino acids. From germline, CDR1 is SGHRS and CDR2 YFSETQ. The CDR3 loop reads CASSTAAMNTEAFF.

V is TRBV20-1 and J is TRBJ2-3; lacking DNA, the TRBD1 call made by TCRdb goes unchecked. CDR3 size: 17 residues. Germline loops: CDR1 DFQATT, CDR2 SNEGSKA (reference sequence). The CDR3: CSASNLLAGGDTDTQYF.

The V call is TRBV20-1, the J call TRBJ2-3; TCRdb's D gene call, TRBD2, goes unchecked for lack of DNA. There are 14 residues in the CDR3. Germline lookup yields CDR1 DFQATT and CDR2 SNEGSKA (reference sequence). CDR3 loop: CSFLTSGSLDTQYF.

The rearrangement uses TRBV10-3 and TRBJ1-6. The V gene's germline CDR1 is ENHRY and CDR2 SYGVKD. CDR3 length: 15 amino acids. CDR3 amino acids: CAISEREANNSPLHF.

J is TRBJ2-2 and V is TRBV2; TCRdb's D gene call, TRBD1, goes unchecked for lack of DNA. This CDR3 has 18 residues. CDR1 SNHLY and CDR2 FYNNEI come from the germline V gene. CDR3 sequence reads: CASSPSPWTGGSTGELFF.

This sequence joins TRBV29-1 and TRBJ2-3; TCRdb names TRBD2, which stays unverified in the absence of DNA. The length of the CDR3 is 17 residues. CDR1 is SQVTM and CDR2 is ANQGSEA in the germline V gene. The CDR3 protein is CSKGLAVKTPSTDTQYF.

V usage is TRBV5-1 and J usage is TRBJ2-3; TCRdb proposes TRBD1, but this gene call is untestable without DNA. This CDR3 is 16 amino acids long. From germline, CDR1 is SGHRS and CDR2 YFSETQ. The CDR3 protein is CASSLARTGSTDTQYF.

The chain couples TRBV20-1 to TRBJ1-4; TCRdb designates TRBD1, a call that cannot be tested without DNA. Germline V gene lookup returns CDR1 DFQATT and CDR2 SNEGSKA (reference sequence). The CDR3 sequence is 14 residues long. The CDR3 sequence: CSAGKGSHLEKLFF.

V gene TRBV7-8 combines with J gene TRBJ2-5; there is no DNA to check the TCRdb D call of TRBD1. The CDR3 loop spans 15 amino acids. The germline V gene has CDR1 SGHVS and CDR2 FQNEAQ. Here the CDR3 reads CASSLGVGPLETQYF.

This CDR3 reads CASSLSGGPRTGELFF. This sequence joins TRBV3-1 and TRBJ2-2; TCRdb names TRBD2, which stays unverified in the absence of DNA. The length of the CDR3 is 16 residues. From germline, CDR1 is LGHDT and CDR2 YNNKEL (reference sequence).